This T cell receptor beta chain was retrieved from a study of human T cells and chemical hapten exposure. Whole-study context: Yields of TCR per sample differed, chiefly owing to small differences in pooled library volume.

Germline trimming cut 6 bases from V and 3 bases from J; bases unmatched to any gene: 3. The CDR3 covers 12 residues. In germline, CDR1 is DFQATT, CDR2 SNEGSKA (reference sequence). In this sample, this clonotype turned up a few times. As to time point: patch test 2, 6 weeks after DPC sensitization. As for treatment: therapeutic diphenylcyclopropenone sensitization with weekly scalp DPC. Non-pregnant alopecia patients aged 18 to 70, suitable for DPC therapy. TCRdb redid the calling of the RACE reads with MiXCR, one entry per CDR3 protein. The sample holds roughly 94,000 distinct CDR3 sequences, 7% to 10% seen once.

The V and J genes are TRBV20-1 and TRBJ2-7, with 9 bases fitting TRBD1. This TCR came from a woman between 40 and 55 years old with alopecia areata. Some clones in this sample may be carry-over from other donors' samples. The material sequenced was whole blood, taken in connection with sensitization to the hapten diphenylcyclopropenone (DPC). CDR3 residues: CSAHRGLYEQYF. The CDR3 DNA is TGCAGTGCCCACAGGGGGCTCTACGAGCAGTACTTC.